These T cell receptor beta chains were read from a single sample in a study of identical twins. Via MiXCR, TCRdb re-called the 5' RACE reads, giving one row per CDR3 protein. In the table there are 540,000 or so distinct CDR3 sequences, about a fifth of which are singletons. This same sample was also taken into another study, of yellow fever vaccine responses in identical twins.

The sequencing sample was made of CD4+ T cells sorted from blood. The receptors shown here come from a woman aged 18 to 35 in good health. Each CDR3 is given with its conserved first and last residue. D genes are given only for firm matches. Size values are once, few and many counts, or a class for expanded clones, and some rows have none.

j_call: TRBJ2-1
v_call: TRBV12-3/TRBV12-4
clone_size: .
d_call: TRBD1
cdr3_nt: TGTGCCAGCAGGGGGACAGGGGTGGGCAATGAGCAGTTCTTC
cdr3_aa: CASRGTGVGNEQFF

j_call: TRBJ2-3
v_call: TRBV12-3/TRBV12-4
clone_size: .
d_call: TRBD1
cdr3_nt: TGTGCCAGCATACCGGGACAGGGGAGCACAGATACGCAGTATTTT
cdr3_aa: CASIPGQGSTDTQYF

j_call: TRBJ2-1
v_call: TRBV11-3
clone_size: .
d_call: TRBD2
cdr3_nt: TGTGCCAGCAGCTTAGGGACTAGCGGGGGCACCCACAATGAGCAGTTCTTC
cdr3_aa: CASSLGTSGGTHNEQFF

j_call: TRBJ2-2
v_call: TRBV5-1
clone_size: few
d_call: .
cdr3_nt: TGCGCCAGCAGCTTATCGGGAGACACCGGGGAGCTGTTTTTT
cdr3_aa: CASSLSGDTGELFF

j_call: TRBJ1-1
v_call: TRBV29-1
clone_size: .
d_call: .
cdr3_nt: TGCAGCGTTGTGATGCACAGGGACACTGAAGCTTTCTTT
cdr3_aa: CSVVMHRDTEAFF

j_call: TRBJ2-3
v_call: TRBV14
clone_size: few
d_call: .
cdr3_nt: TGTGCCAGCAGCCGGCAGATGGATACGCAGTATTTT
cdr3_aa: CASSRQMDTQYF

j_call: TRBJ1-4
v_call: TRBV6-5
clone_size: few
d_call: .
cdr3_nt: TGTGCCAGCAGTTTCTCACAGTCAACTAATGAAAAACTGTTTTTT
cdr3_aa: CASSFSQSTNEKLFF

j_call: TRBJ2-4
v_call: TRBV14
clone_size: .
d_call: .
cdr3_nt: TGTGCCAGCAGCCAATTTGTCCAGGGACCGCTAGCCAAAAACATTCAGTACTTC
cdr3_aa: CASSQFVQGPLAKNIQYF

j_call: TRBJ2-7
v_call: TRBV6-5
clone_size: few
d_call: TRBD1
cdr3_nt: TGTGCCAGCAGTTACCCGGGACAGGTTGGCTACGAGCAGTACTTC
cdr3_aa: CASSYPGQVGYEQYF

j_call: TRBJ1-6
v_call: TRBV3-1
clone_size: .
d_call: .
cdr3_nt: TGTGCCAGCAGCCAAGGCGATGGACCCCTCCACTTT
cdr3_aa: CASSQGDGPLHF

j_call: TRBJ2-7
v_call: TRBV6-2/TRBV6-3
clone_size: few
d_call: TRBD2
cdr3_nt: TGTGCCAGCAGTTACCCTACCGAAACTAGCGGGAGATACGAGCAGTACTTC
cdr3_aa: CASSYPTETSGRYEQYF

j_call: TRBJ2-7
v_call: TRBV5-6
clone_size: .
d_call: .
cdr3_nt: TGTGCCAGCAGCCGGCTAGCCGAATCCTACGAGCAGTACTTC
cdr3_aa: CASSRLAESYEQYF

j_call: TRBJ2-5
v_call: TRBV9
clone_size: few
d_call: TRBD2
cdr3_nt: TGTGCCAGCAGCGTAGGGGCGGGGGGGCAACAAGAGACCCAGTACTTC
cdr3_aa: CASSVGAGGQQETQYF

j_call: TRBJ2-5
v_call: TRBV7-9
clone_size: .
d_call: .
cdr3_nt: TGTGCCAGCAGCTTAGTTTCTAGCCAAGAGACCCAGTACTTC
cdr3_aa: CASSLVSSQETQYF